These 11 T cell receptor beta chains were sequenced from one sample in a study of blood T cell repertoires in COVID-19. TCRdb's copy holds only in-frame clones and misses some; the assay was immunoSEQ multiplex PCR. The sample lists over 350,000 clones, about 89% seen once, with 0.86% in the top ten. Sequencing was performed on PBMCs or T cells enriched from blood (not recorded which). These receptors all stem from a woman in her thirties or forties who had been exposed to COVID-19.

As DNA, the CDR3 is TGCGCCAGCAGCTTAGGCGGGAGGGGTTATTATGAGCAGTTCTTC. Protein: CASSLGGRGYYEQFF. The chain combines TRBV5-1 with TRBJ2-1, with 9 nucleotides matching TRBD2. Germline trimming cut 2 bases from V and 8 bases from J; bases unmatched to any gene: 8. This CDR3 has 15 residues. Germline V CDR1 and CDR2: SGHRS, YFSETQ. Drawing the rest from reference TRBV5-1 and TRBJ2-1, the complete variable domain is KAGVTQTPRYLIKTRGQQVTLSCSPISGHRSVSWYQQTPGQGLQFLFEYFSETQRNKGNFPGRFSGRQFSNSRSEMNVSTLELGDSALYLCASSLGGRGYYEQFFGPGTRLTVL.

This chain uses TRBV9 with TRBJ1-2; D might be TRBD1 (6 bases). Trimming left V 1 base short and J 7 bases short, with 8 bases between. This CDR3 is 12 amino acids long. Germline loops: CDR1 SGDLS, CDR2 YYNGEE. CDR3 in DNA: TGTGCCAGCAGCGTAACAGGGACTGGCTACACCTTC. Residues: CASSVTGTGYTF. Based on the CDR3 plus reference TRBV9 and TRBJ1-2, the full variable domain is DSGVTQTPKHLITATGQRVTLRCSPRSGDLSVYWYQQSLDQGLQFLIQYYNGEERAKGNILERFSAQQFPDLHSELNLSSLELGDSALYFCASSVTGTGYTFGSGTRLTVV.

The chain uses TRBV6-1 and TRBJ1-6, with D hard to call. The CDR3 totals 15 residues. V dropped 2 bases and J dropped 9 bases, with 14 bases sitting between them. Germline CDR1 reads MNHNS; CDR2 reads SASEGT. CDR3 loop: CASSESGRYGSPLHF. CDR3 DNA sequence: TGTGCCAGCAGTGAATCTGGGAGGTATGGTTCACCCCTCCACTTT.

The rearrangement links TRBV4-2 to TRBJ1-6, with D perhaps TRBD1 (6 bases). This CDR3 is 15 amino acids long. V was pared by 1 base and J by 10 bases, with 14 bases between. Germline CDR1 and CDR2: LGHNA and YNFKEQ. The CDR3 reads CASSQVRAGESPLHF. DNA for the CDR3: TGTGCCAGCAGCCAAGTAAGGGCAGGGGAGTCACCCCTCCACTTT.

The chain carries TRBV5-6 and TRBJ2-7; 7 positions match TRBD1. Germline CDR1 and CDR2: SGHDT and YYEEEE. CDR3 length: 13 residues. The V and J ends lost 4 bases and 7 bases, in that order; junction bases with no gene match: 8. CDR3 residues: CASSTSTGWEQYF. The CDR3 region has the DNA TGTGCCAGCAGCACCTCGACAGGGTGGGAGCAGTACTTC.

The chain joins TRBV7-9 to TRBJ2-7; 8 nucleotides match TRBD2. V lost 4 bases, J lost 5 bases, and 13 bases stayed unmatched. The CDR3 has 16 residues. The germline gives CDR1 SEHNR, CDR2 FQNEAQ (reference sequence). The CDR3 DNA reads as TGTGCCAGCAGCTATACTAGCGGTGGGCCTTGGGACGAGCAGTACTTC. It is translated as CASSYTSGGPWDEQYF.

This sequence joins TRBV7-6 and TRBJ1-1; D unclear. The CDR3 is 13 amino acids. Germline lookup yields CDR1 SGHVS and CDR2 FNYEAQ. V shed 3 bases and J shed 0 bases, with 5 bases lying between them. CDR3: CASSLLMNTEAFF. DNA for the CDR3: TGTGCCAGCAGCTTGCTAATGAACACTGAAGCTTTCTTT.

J is TRBJ1-1 and V is TRBV30, with 7 bases matching TRBD1. Germline V gene data show CDR1 as GTSNPN and CDR2 as SVGIG (reference sequence). Germline trimming cut 1 base from V and 4 bases from J; bases unmatched to any gene: 6. The CDR3 is made up of 14 amino acids. DNA for the CDR3: TGTGCCTGGAGTGAGTACAGGGGAGGCACTGAAGCTTTCTTT. Protein product: CAWSEYRGGTEAFF.

Details on this clone: The same CDR3 also results from other DNA sequences found in this sample. This rearrangement joins TRBV9 to TRBJ1-2; TRBD1 agrees at 7 bases. The CDR3 is 13 residues long. CDR1 SGDLS and CDR2 YYNGEE come from the germline V gene. V was clipped by 1 base and J by 5 bases; unmatched bases: 2. CDR3: CASSVRDSYGYTF. DNA of the CDR3: TGTGCCAGCAGCGTAAGGGACAGTTATGGCTACACCTTC.

V and J are TRBV7-2 and TRBJ1-2; D not certain. CDR3 length equals 13 residues. The germline V and J ends were trimmed by 4 bases and 7 bases, with 13 bases remaining between them. Per germline, CDR1 SGHTA and CDR2 FQGNSA. The CDR3 reads CASSSGWSGGYTF. The DNA for the CDR3 is TGTGCCAGCAGCTCCGGGTGGTCGGGTGGCTACACCTTC. The variable domain in full, completed from reference TRBV7-2 and TRBJ1-2, reads GAGVSQSPSNKVTEKGKDVELRCDPISGHTALYWYRQSLGQGLEFLIYFQGNSAPDKSGLPSDRFSAERTGGSVSTLTIQRTQQEDSAVYLCASSSGWSGGYTFGSGTRLTVV.

This chain uses TRBV10-3 with TRBJ1-4; the match to TRBD1 covers 12 bases. J lost 7 bases, V lost 6 bases, and 6 bases had no gene match. The CDR3 extends over 15 amino acids. Germline CDR1 and CDR2: ENHRY and SYGVKD. The CDR3 is CAISPGQGAGEKLFF. The CDR3 DNA sequence: TGTGCCATCAGCCCGGGACAGGGGGCGGGTGAAAAACTGTTTTTT.